This T cell receptor (beta chain) was sequenced during a study of shared clonotypes between healthy human individuals. Findings and caveats of the study: The small donor group covered limited genetic and exposure diversity.

Details on this clone: Its cognate antigen is unknown.

Libraries were prepared by immunoSEQ multiplex PCR; TCRdb keeps only in-frame clonotypes and omits some of them. The sample has millions of clones, 85% to 95% seen once; the top ten hold around 1.1%. In the naive CD8 group, cells lacked CD45RO and were positively selected for CCR7, so terminally differentiated effector memory CD45RA+ cells were left out. Germline trimming cut 3 bases from V and 7 bases from J; bases unmatched to any gene: 3. Germline loops: CDR1 MGHDK, CDR2 SYGVNS. This CDR3 spans 14 amino acids. This sequence originates from a man between 18 and 29 years old in good health. Specimen: naive CD8+ T cells sorted from blood. The V call is TRBV25-1, the J call TRBJ2-1, with 10 bases matching TRBD2. This chain's CDR3 is CASSETSGPNEQFF. The CDR3 DNA reads TGTGCCAGCAGTGAGACTAGCGGGCCGAATGAGCAGTTCTTC.